The clone carrying this T cell receptor beta chain has more than one count but fewer than ten. This entry comes from a study of blood T cell repertoires in COVID-19. Study as a whole: Nucleic acid was either cDNA or gDNA, and it came from T cells, B-cell-depleted T cells, or PBMCs.

TCRdb's table, derived via immunoSEQ multiplex PCR, lists solely in-frame clones and lacks some. The table includes a few hundred thousand clones, 80% detected once. The CDR3 runs 11 residues. Germline loops: CDR1 MGHDK, CDR2 SYGVNS. V was cut by 11 bases and J by 2 bases, with 4 bases left in between. This TCR came from a man aged 25-45 years with acute COVID-19. The J gene is TRBJ2-6, the V gene TRBV25-1; no reliable D call. The material sequenced was PBMCs or T cells enriched from blood (not recorded which). The CDR3 nucleotides read TGTGCCCCAGCTGGGGCCAACGTCCTGACTTTC. Amino acid sequence: CAPAGANVLTF.